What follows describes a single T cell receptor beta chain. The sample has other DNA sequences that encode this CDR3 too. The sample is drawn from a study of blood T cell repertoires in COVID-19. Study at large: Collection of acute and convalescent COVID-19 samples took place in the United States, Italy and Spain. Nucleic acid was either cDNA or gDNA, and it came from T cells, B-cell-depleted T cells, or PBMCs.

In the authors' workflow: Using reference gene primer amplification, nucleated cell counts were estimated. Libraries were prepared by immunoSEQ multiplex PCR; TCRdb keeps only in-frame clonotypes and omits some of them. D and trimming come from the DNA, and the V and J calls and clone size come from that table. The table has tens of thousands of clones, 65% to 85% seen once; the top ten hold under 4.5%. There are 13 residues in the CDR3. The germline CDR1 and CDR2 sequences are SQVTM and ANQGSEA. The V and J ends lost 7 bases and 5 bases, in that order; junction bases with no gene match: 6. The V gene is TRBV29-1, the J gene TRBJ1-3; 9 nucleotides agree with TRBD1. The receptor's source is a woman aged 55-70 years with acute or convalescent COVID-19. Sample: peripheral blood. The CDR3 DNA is TGCAGCGCTAAGACAGGGGGACGAAACACCATATATTTT. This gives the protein CSAKTGGRNTIYF.